The present TCR beta chain was sequenced within a study of brain T cells in children with intractable seizures. With regard to this clone: What it binds is not known.

Findings and limits, study-wide: Only CDR3 sequence similarity suggested viral specificity, without known HCMV serostatus.

This sample's time point: blood from clinic visit 5 months post-surgery; TSC patient then seizure free. Germline V gene data show CDR1 as MGHRA and CDR2 as YSYEKL. This CDR3 contains 13 residues. V was shortened by 0 bases and J by 3 bases, with 6 bases between the two germline ends. Measured with immunoSEQ multiplex PCR; TCRdb has only the in-frame clones, and not every one. The table lists under 400,000 clones, over 90% of them singletons. This specimen was peripheral blood, taken roughly 5 months after surgery. The TCR sequence derives from a boy less than two years old with tuberous sclerosis and intractable seizures. V is TRBV4-1 and J is TRBJ2-7; D unclear. This CDR3 reads CASSQDNGYEQYF. The CDR3 DNA sequence: TGCGCCAGCAGCCAAGATAACGGCTACGAGCAGTACTTC.